The entry that follows covers one T cell receptor (beta chain) sequence. Its cognate antigen has yet to be identified. No quality values exist for individual bases; no much larger clone is one base distant. Sequenced on an Illumina NovaSeq 6000. cDNA libraries for TCRalpha and TCRbeta were prepared by 5'RACE using constant-segment primers, with sample barcodes and unique molecular identifiers added. RNA was extracted from every sample with Trizol reagent. Library amplification was performed in two PCR steps, and a second sample barcode and Illumina TruSeq adapters were introduced in the second step. Sequencing of libraries was performed on an Illumina NovaSeq with 2 x 150 bp paired-end reads. Concerning the study's data processing: Demultiplexing of reads and collapsing into UMI-guided consensus sequences were performed with migec v1.2.7. With mixcr v2.1.11, UMI consensuses were aligned to TRA and TRB V and J templates and assembled into clonotypes. A clonotype was counted as expanded or contracted only when both edgeR and NoisET called the clonotype significant, with the noise models trained on biological replicates. For edgeR calls, the cutoffs were a false discovery rate-adjusted p below 0.01 and a log2 fold-change threshold of 1. As an exploratory analysis of dynamics, max-normalized trajectories of the 1000 most abundant clonotypes were examined by PCA with hierarchical clustering. Separately sequenced CD4+ and CD8+ repertoires were used to assign the CD4 or CD8 phenotype of responding clones. In-frame beta chains were kept once TCRdb had trimmed the public reads at Q25 with fastp and called clones with MiXCR. CDR3 protein sequences are deduplicated, and each keeps its most common genes and DNA. These V and J calls rely on TCRdb rather than the paper's analysis. The table for this sample lists about 440,000 distinct CDR3 sequences; approximately 20% of them were counted only once. Roughly 8.4% of the sample belongs to the ten largest clones.

CDR1 and CDR2, per the germline V gene (reference sequence), are DFQATT and SNEGSKA. V loses 6 bases, J loses 1 base, and the germline ends lie 6 bases apart. Counted from cysteine to phenylalanine, this CDR3 has 11 amino acids. Here the CDR3 DNA is all that survives: 33 bases in frame from base 1. The record originates from a study of T-cell memory formation after mild COVID-19 (dated by TCRdb to the early 2020s). Looking at the study overall: TCR sequence clusters from the two donors were largely donor specific. Two young, previously healthy adult volunteers made up the cohort, one male and one female. Longitudinal TCRalpha and TCRbeta repertoire sequencing tracked T-cell clones expanding and contracting after mild COVID-19 in a couple of donors. Summary of the overall study and its limitations: Only two mild cases were covered by the study, and larger cohorts that include severe cases with pre-infection samples were considered necessary. Contracting CD4+ clones turned up mainly in the CM and EM memory subsets, whereas EMRA was where CD8+ clones were enriched. Some responding clones were found in pre-infection memory, which suggests that pre-existing cross-reactive memory T cells took part in the SARS-CoV-2 response. The second-wave clones that peaked on day 37 were not confirmed to be SARS-CoV-2 specific. Clones that contracted from day 15 to 85 showed balanced CD4/CD8 phenotypes, whereas a second wave of clones that expanded from day 15 to 37 leaned towards CD4+.

PBMCs were isolated by Ficoll-Paque density gradient centrifugation. Sequenced input: PBMCs or a T cell subset sorted from them (not recorded which). The TCR originated in an adult woman who had mild COVID-19 (a few samples of this study predate the infection). The sample titles of this study are shuffled in the database, so cell type and time point are left out; the donor was told from shared clones. The sequence is built from TRBV20-1 and TRBJ1-1; the D gene remains uncertain. Read as DNA, the sequence is TGCAGTGCAAGTAGGAACACTGAAGCTTTCTTT. The resulting protein is CSASRNTEAFF.